The next 9 T cell receptor beta chains were all read from a single sample in a study of T cell repertoires in cytomegalovirus infection. These receptors have no identified antigens. TCRdb re-called the reads through MiXCR, storing one row per CDR3 protein. The sample has about 27,000 distinct CDR3 sequences, around 19% seen once. The input for sequencing was CD8+ T cells from cultured PBMCs, taken from culture after CMV antigen stimulation. All receptors derive from a human donor in good health (CMV status not recorded). Some clones in this sample may be carry-over from other donors' samples.

The J gene is TRBJ2-7, the V gene TRBV6-2 or TRBV6-3; tentatively, D is TRBD1 (6 bases). V was trimmed by 0 bases and J by 2 bases, leaving 23 bases between them. CDR1 MNHEY and CDR2 SVGEGT come from the germline V gene. The CDR3 has 19 amino acids. CDR3 nucleotides: TGTGCCAGCAGTTACTCGACCCTTAGGACAGAGCTCGGAGCCTACGAGCAGTACTTC. It translates to CASSYSTLRTELGAYEQYF.

The chain has TRBV6-1 and TRBJ2-1; 7 bases are shared with TRBD1. V was clipped by 4 bases and J by 7 bases; unmatched bases: 10. This CDR3 spans 15 amino acids. Germline values: CDR1 MNHNS, CDR2 SASEGT. CDR3 residues: CASSGTGADWNEQFF. CDR3 sequence (DNA): TGTGCCAGCAGTGGTACAGGGGCGGATTGGAATGAGCAGTTCTTC.

V usage is TRBV7-9 and J usage is TRBJ2-7, with 9 bases that match TRBD1. The CDR3 sequence is 15 residues long. The V segment lost 3 bases and the J segment 0 bases; nucleotides outside the gene matches: 3. The germline V gene has CDR1 SEHNR and CDR2 FQNEAQ (reference sequence). The CDR3 region has the DNA TGTGCCAGCAGCTTCGGACAGGGGAGCTCCTACGAGCAGTACTTC. The encoded protein is CASSFGQGSSYEQYF.

There are many counts of this clonotype. This chain uses TRBV7-9 with TRBJ2-7, with D possibly TRBD1 on 6 matching bases. This CDR3 region has 16 residues. V was trimmed by 4 bases and J by 0 bases, leaving 16 bases between them. Per germline, CDR1 SEHNR and CDR2 FQNEAQ (reference sequence). CDR3 coding DNA: TGTGCCAGCAGCTCGAGGTCTGGGACATTCTCCTACGAGCAGTACTTC. Amino acid sequence: CASSSRSGTFSYEQYF.

This chain links TRBV10-3 with TRBJ2-3; a weak D match, TRBD2 (6 bases). Trimming took off 11 bases at V and 7 bases at J, with 22 bases between the two ends. CDR1 is ENHRY and CDR2 is SYGVKD in the germline V gene. The CDR3 has 14 amino acids. CDR3 sequence: CAGGAGTEVNTQYF. CDR3 DNA: TGTGCCGGAGGGGCCGGGACCGAAGTTAATACGCAGTATTTT.

In its sample, this clonotype was seen a few times. The V and J genes are TRBV7-2 and TRBJ2-3; 10 nucleotides match TRBD2. CDR1 is SGHTA and CDR2 is FQGNSA in the germline V gene. CDR3 length equals 18 residues. V lost 3 bases and J lost 5; bases outside the gene matches: 14. CDR3 residues: CASSFLAGGSRGEDTQYF. For the CDR3, the DNA is TGTGCCAGCAGCTTTTTAGCGGGGGGAAGTCGGGGTGAAGATACGCAGTATTTT.

The chain uses TRBV7-2 and TRBJ2-7; 11 bases fit TRBD1. Trimming at V came to 0 bases and at J to 7 bases, leaving 11 bases not matched to a gene. This CDR3 contains 17 residues. CDR1 is SGHTA, CDR2 FQGNSA, per germline. Written as DNA, the CDR3 is TGTGCCAGCAGCTTAGCCCCCTCAGGACAGGGGGCGAGAGAGCAGTACTTC. Translating gives CASSLAPSGQGAREQYF. The whole variable domain, filled in from reference TRBV7-2 and TRBJ2-7, reads GAGVSQSPSNKVTEKGKDVELRCDPISGHTALYWYRQSLGQGLEFLIYFQGNSAPDKSGLPSDRFSAERTGGSVSTLTIQRTQQEDSAVYLCASSLAPSGQGAREQYFGPGTRLTVT.

This clonotype is a singleton in its sample. The V call is TRBV7-3, the J call TRBJ2-5; tentatively, D is TRBD2 (6 bases). The CDR3 runs to 14 residues. CDR1 is SGHTA, CDR2 FQGTGA, per germline. V was shortened by 5 bases and J by 3 bases, with 13 bases between the two germline ends. CDR3 in DNA: TGTGCCAGCAGCCTCGGGGGTGGGAAAGAGACCCAGTACTTC. It is translated as CASSLGGGKETQYF.

The chain links TRBV20-1 to TRBJ1-3; unclear D gene. From germline, CDR1 is DFQATT and CDR2 SNEGSKA (reference sequence). CDR3 length: 14 residues. Trimming took 8 bases from V and 0 from J, leaving 14 bases between them. CDR3 coding DNA: TGCAGTACCTCGGCCCCGGGCTCTGGAAACACCATATATTTT. Translation gives CSTSAPGSGNTIYF.